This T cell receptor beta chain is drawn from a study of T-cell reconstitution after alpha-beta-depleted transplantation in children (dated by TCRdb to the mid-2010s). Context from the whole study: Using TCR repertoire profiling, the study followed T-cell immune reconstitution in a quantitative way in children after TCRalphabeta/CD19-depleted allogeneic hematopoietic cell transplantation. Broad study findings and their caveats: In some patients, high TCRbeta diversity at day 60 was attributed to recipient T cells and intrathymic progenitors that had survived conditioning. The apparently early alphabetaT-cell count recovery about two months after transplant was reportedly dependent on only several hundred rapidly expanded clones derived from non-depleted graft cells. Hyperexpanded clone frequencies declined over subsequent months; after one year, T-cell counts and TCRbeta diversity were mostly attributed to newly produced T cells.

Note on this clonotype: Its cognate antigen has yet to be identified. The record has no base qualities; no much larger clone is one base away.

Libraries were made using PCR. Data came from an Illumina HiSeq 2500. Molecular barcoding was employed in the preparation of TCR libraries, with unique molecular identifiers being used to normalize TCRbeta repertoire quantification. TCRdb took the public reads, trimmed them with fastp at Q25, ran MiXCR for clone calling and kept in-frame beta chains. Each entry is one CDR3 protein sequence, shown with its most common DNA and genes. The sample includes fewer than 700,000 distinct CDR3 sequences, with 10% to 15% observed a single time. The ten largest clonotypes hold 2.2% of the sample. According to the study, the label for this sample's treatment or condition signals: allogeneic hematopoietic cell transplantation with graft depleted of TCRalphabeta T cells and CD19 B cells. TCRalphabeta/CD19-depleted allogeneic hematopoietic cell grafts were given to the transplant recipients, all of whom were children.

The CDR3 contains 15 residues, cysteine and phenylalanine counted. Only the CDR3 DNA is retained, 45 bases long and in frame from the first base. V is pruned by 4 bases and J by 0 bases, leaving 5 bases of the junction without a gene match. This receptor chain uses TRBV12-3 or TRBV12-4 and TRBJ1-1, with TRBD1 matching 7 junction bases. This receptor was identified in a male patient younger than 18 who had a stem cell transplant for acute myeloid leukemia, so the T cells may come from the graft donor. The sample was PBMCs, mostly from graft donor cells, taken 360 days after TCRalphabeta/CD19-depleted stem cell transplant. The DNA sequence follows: TGTGCCAGCAGTTCCCCGGGACAGTTGAACACTGAAGCTTTCTTT. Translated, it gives CASSSPGQLNTEAFF.